This T cell receptor beta chain was identified in a study of cytomegalovirus exposure and HLA in healthy donors. The ends lost 1 base at V and 5 bases at J; junction bases unmatched: 4. The CDR3 length is 14 residues. The germline gives CDR1 SEHNR, CDR2 FQNEAQ (reference sequence). Primers for the PCR totalled 60 Vbeta and 13 Jbeta. The assay was immunoSEQ multiplex PCR, and TCRdb's table has in-frame clones only and misses some. The table shows over 250,000 clones, with roughly 88% occurring only once. Specimen: PBMCs. V is TRBV7-9 and J is TRBJ2-5; 7 bases agree with TRBD1. This clonotype was sampled from a man between 40 and 49 years old in good health and CMV-seropositive. The CDR3 bases are TGTGCCAGCAGCTTAGAGAGGGGGCAGGAGACCCAGTACTTC. Amino acids: CASSLERGQETQYF.